This T cell receptor beta chain originates from a study of blood T cell repertoires in COVID-19. Study in general: From T cells, B-cell-depleted T cells, or PBMCs came the material, which was cDNA or gDNA.

Authors' data handling: Nucleated cell counts were estimated from reference gene primer amplification. Sequenced by immunoSEQ multiplex PCR; TCRdb stores in-frame clones only, minus some. For V, J and clone size, that table is used; D and trimming come from the DNA. The sample gives 150,000 to 200,000 clones, roughly four fifths of which show up once; 10% to 15% is in the top ten. Followed longitudinally, the Seattle patients had been enrolled during active infection. This clone was picked up a small number of times. CDR1 and CDR2 (germline): MGHRA, YSYEKL. This CDR3 region has 16 residues. With 4 bases removed from V and 0 bases from J, the gap between germline ends came to 15 bases.

Source material: peripheral blood. J is TRBJ1-1 and V is TRBV4-1; weak D call: TRBD1 (5 bases). This TCR derives from a woman of 80 years or more with COVID-19, enrolled during active disease. CDR3 in DNA: TGCGCCAGCAGCCCAGGGCGGATCTCAGTGAACACTGAAGCTTTCTTT. Protein: CASSPGRISVNTEAFF.